This entry lists 16 T cell receptor beta chains sequenced from one sample in a study of type 1 and type 2 diabetes patients. Amplification started from genomic DNA. Amplification of the beta chain CDR3 used 30 forward and 13 reverse multiplex primers. Each CDR3 protein gets one entry after TCRdb re-called the multiplex PCR reads with MiXCR. The table lists about 250,000 distinct CDR3 sequences, around 47% of them singletons, with roughly an eighth in the top ten. The sequencing input was peripheral blood mononuclear cells (PBMCs). The receptors shown here come from a man aged 18 to 30 with type 2 diabetes.

The sample holds a few counts of this clonotype. The genes are TRBV7-6 and TRBJ2-5; D may be TRBD2 (6 bases). V was pared by 4 bases and J by 2 bases, with 20 bases between. Germline assignment: CDR1 SGHVS and CDR2 FNYEAQ. The CDR3 sequence is 17 residues long. The CDR3 DNA reads TGTGCCAGCAGCTCCCATCTGGGGCGGGGAGTTCAAGAGACCCAGTACTTC. It yields the protein CASSSHLGRGVQETQYF.

The chain couples TRBV6-6 to TRBJ2-1; possible D gene TRBD1, 6 bases. CDR3 length equals 14 residues. V lost 2 bases and J 5 bases, leaving 10 bases between the germline ends. Germline V lookup: CDR1 MNHNY, CDR2 SVGAGI (reference sequence). This CDR3 reads CASSYRTVNNEQFF. CDR3 in DNA: TGTGCCAGCAGTTACCGGACAGTTAACAATGAGCAGTTCTTC.

This clonotype was seen more than once but under ten times. The gene calls are TRBV10-2 and TRBJ1-4; no clear D. V lost 3 bases to trimming and J lost 1 base, with 9 bases between them. The CDR3 is made up of 15 amino acids. Germline V gene data show CDR1 as WSHSY and CDR2 as SAAADI. The CDR3 here is CASSDGGRTNEKLFF. Written as DNA, the CDR3 is TGCGCCAGCAGTGATGGCGGCAGAACTAATGAAAAACTGTTTTTT.

The chain joins TRBV7-6 to TRBJ1-2; D uncertain. This CDR3 has 15 residues. CDR1 and CDR2 (germline): SGHVS, FNYEAQ. The V end was cut by 5 bases, the J end by 2 bases, with 15 bases between. The CDR3 reads CASSPGPGLNYGYTF. CDR3 in DNA: TGTGCCAGCAGCCCCGGGCCGGGATTAAACTATGGCTACACCTTC.

This clonotype came up many times. The chain combines TRBV2 with TRBJ2-5, with 7 bases identical to TRBD2. Germline values: CDR1 SNHLY, CDR2 FYNNEI. The CDR3 consists of 13 residues. Trimming removed 6 bases from V and 4 bases from J; junction bases left unmatched: 5. In DNA, the CDR3 is TGTGCCAGCAGCGATGGACTAGTAGAGACCCAGTACTTC. Its translation: CASSDGLVETQYF. Variable domain in full (rest from reference TRBV2 and TRBJ2-5): EPEVTQTPSHQVTQMGQEVILRCVPISNHLYFYWYRQILGQKVEFLVSFYNNEISEKSEIFDDQFSVERPDGSNFTLKIRSTKLEDSAMYFCASSDGLVETQYFGPGTRLLVL.

CDR3 loop: CASNDRGKNTEAFF. The CDR3 bases are TGTGCCAGCAACGACAGGGGAAAGAACACTGAAGCTTTCTTT. The V call is TRBV3-1, the J call TRBJ1-1; TRBD1 agrees at 8 bases. This CDR3 has 14 residues. The J segment lost 1 base and the V segment lost 7 bases, leaving 5 bases of the junction unmatched. Germline CDR1 LGHDT, CDR2 YNNKEL (reference sequence).

The table lists this clonotype with a few counts. The chain uses TRBV6-5 and TRBJ1-1, with TRBD1 matching over 7 bases. The CDR3 totals 15 residues. Germline V gene sequence: CDR1 MNHEY, CDR2 SVGAGI. Unmatched junction bases numbered 7, after V lost 6 bases and J lost 0 bases. DNA for the CDR3: TGTGCCAGCAGGGAGGACAGGCGGCTGAACACTGAAGCTTTCTTT. Its translation is CASREDRRLNTEAFF.

J is TRBJ2-3 and V is TRBV6-5, with D possibly TRBD1 on 5 matching bases. This CDR3 is 15 amino acids long. V was trimmed by 6 bases and J by 1 base, leaving 14 bases between them. Germline values: CDR1 MNHEY, CDR2 SVGAGI. The CDR3 DNA reads TGTGCCAGCAGCCTCGGACATCATCGCACAGATACGCAGTATTTT. The encoded protein is CASSLGHHRTDTQYF.

This clonotype was seen once. V and J are TRBV6-5 and TRBJ1-4; perhaps TRBD1 as D (6 bases). Trimming shortened V by 5 bases and J by 7 bases, and 17 bases separated the two germline ends. This CDR3 spans 15 amino acids. CDR1 and CDR2 (germline): MNHEY, SVGAGI. The CDR3 coding sequence is TGTGCCAGCAGTGGCGGAACAGGGAGGGGTGAAAAACTGTTTTTT. It encodes CASSGGTGRGEKLFF.

The rearrangement uses TRBV20-1 and TRBJ2-5; TRBD2 agrees at 9 bases. The last part of the DNA fits TRBJ2-1 better; the J call may be wrong. The CDR3 sequence is 15 residues long. Germline V gives CDR1 DFQATT, CDR2 SNEGSKA (reference sequence). The CDR3 protein is CSATESSGNYNEQFF. CDR3 DNA: TGCAGTGCTACGGAATCTAGCGGGAACTACAATGAGCAGTTCTTC.

This chain uses TRBV29-1 with TRBJ2-3; possible D gene TRBD1, 5 bases. The ends were cut back, 2 bases at V and 0 bases at J, with 12 bases in the middle. The CDR3 loop spans 15 amino acids. Germline V gene data show CDR1 as SQVTM and CDR2 as ANQGSEA. The CDR3, as DNA: TGCAGCGTTGAATACCGCCAGGGTAGCACAGATACGCAGTATTTT. Its translation: CSVEYRQGSTDTQYF.

This chain connects TRBV24-1 to TRBJ2-5; 7 nucleotides align to TRBD2. The CDR3 loop spans 14 amino acids. Per the germline V gene, CDR1 is KGHDR and CDR2 is SFDVKD. With V trimmed by 4 bases and J by 7 bases, 8 bases remained unmatched. In DNA, the CDR3 is TGTGCCACCAGTGAGCAAGCAAGGGAGGGGACCCAGTACTTC. Amino acid sequence: CATSEQAREGTQYF.

This rearrangement joins TRBV30 to TRBJ1-4, with TRBD1 identical over 7 bases. V was pared by 8 bases and J by 7 bases, with 10 bases of the junction left unmatched. CDR1 and CDR2 (germline): GTSNPN, SVGIG (reference sequence). This CDR3 has 13 amino acids. CDR3 loop: CARQGWSGEKLFF. In nucleotides, the CDR3 is TGTGCCCGACAGGGCTGGTCGGGTGAAAAACTGTTTTTT.

V and J are TRBV2 and TRBJ2-1, with D perhaps TRBD2 (6 bases). Looked up from germline, CDR1 is SNHLY and CDR2 is FYNNEI. Trimming removed 8 bases at V and 0 bases at J, with 11 bases between. The CDR3 consists of 14 residues. Here the CDR3 DNA reads TGTGCCAGCGTACGGGAGAGCTCCTACAATGAGCAGTTCTTC. This sequence encodes CASVRESSYNEQFF.

This clonotype turned up a few times. The chain links TRBV10-3 to TRBJ2-7; possible D gene TRBD1, 6 bases. The CDR3 covers 15 residues. Per germline, CDR1 ENHRY and CDR2 SYGVKD. Deletions cut 6 bases from V and 5 bases from J, with 20 bases between. This CDR3 reads CAIRGMGTGKHEQYF. DNA for the CDR3: TGTGCCATCAGAGGAATGGGAACAGGGAAGCACGAGCAGTACTTC.

The chain has TRBV3-1 and TRBJ1-2, with a tentative D call TRBD1 (5 bases). Trimming pared 3 bases from V and 6 bases from J, leaving 11 bases between. The CDR3 has 13 amino acids. CDR1 and CDR2 from the germline V gene are LGHDT and YNNKEL (reference sequence). The CDR3 DNA is TGTGCCAGCAGCCAGCCGGCAGGGAATGGCTACACCTTC. Amino acid sequence: CASSQPAGNGYTF.